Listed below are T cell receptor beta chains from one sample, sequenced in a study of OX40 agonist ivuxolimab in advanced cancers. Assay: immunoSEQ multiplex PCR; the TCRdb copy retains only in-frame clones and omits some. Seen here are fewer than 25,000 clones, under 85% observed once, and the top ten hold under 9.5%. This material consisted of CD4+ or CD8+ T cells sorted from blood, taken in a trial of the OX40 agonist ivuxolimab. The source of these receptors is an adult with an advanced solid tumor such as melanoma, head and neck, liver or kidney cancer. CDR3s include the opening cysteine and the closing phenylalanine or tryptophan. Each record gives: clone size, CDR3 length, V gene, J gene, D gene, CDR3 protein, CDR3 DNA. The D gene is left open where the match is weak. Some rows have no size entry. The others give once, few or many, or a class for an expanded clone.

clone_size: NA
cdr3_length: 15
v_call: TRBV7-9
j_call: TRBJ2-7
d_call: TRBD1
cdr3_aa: CASSLSDRGLYEQYF
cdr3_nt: TGTGCCAGCAGCTTGTCGGACAGGGGGCTATACGAGCAGTACTTC

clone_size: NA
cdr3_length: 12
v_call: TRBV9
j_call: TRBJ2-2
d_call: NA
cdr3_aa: CASSVALGELFF
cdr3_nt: TGTGCCAGCAGCGTAGCTCTCGGGGAGCTGTTTTTT

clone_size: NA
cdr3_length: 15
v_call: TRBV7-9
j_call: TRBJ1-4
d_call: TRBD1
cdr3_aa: CASSLRQGAMEKLFF
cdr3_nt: TGTGCCAGCAGCCTAAGACAGGGGGCAATGGAAAAACTGTTTTTT

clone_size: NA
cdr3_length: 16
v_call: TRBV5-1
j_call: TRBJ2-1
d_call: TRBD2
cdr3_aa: CASSLAAGGPYNEQFF
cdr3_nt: TGCGCCAGCAGCTTGGCAGCGGGGGGGCCGTACAATGAGCAGTTCTTC

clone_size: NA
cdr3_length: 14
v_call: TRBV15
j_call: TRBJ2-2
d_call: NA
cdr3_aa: CATSRPETTGELFF
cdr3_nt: TGTGCCACCAGCAGACCCGAAACCACCGGGGAGCTGTTTTTT

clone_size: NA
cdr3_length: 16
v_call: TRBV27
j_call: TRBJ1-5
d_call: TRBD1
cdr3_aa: CASSPTGAWGNQPQHF
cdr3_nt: TGTGCCAGCAGTCCAACAGGGGCTTGGGGCAATCAGCCCCAGCATTTT

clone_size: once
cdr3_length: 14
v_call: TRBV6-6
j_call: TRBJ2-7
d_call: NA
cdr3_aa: CASSYSDSNYEQYF
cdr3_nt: TGTGCCAGCAGTTACTCAGACAGTAACTACGAGCAGTACTTC

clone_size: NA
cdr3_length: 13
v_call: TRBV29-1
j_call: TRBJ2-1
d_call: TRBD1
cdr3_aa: CSARQGKYNEQFF
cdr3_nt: TGCAGCGCCCGACAGGGGAAGTACAATGAGCAGTTCTTC

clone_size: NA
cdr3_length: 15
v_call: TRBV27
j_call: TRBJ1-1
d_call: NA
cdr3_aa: CASSPGGAGLSEAFF
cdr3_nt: TGTGCCAGCAGTCCGGGTGGGGCTGGCTTAAGCGAAGCTTTCTTT

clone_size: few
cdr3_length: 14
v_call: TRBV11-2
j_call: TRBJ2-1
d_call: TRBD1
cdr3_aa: CASSGDSPYNEQFF
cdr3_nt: TGTGCCAGCAGCGGGGACAGCCCTTACAATGAGCAGTTCTTC

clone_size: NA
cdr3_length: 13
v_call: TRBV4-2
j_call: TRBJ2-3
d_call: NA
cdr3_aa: CASSQVLTDTQYF
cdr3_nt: TGTGCCAGCAGCCAAGTCCTTACAGATACGCAGTATTTT

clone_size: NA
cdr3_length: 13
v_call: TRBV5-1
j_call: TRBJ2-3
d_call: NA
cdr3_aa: CATRRDSTDTQYF
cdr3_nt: TGCGCCACCAGACGGGACAGCACAGATACGCAGTATTTT

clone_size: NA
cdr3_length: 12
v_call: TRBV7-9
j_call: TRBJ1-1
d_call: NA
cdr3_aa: CASTTDFAEAFF
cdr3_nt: TGTGCCAGCACCACGGACTTTGCTGAAGCTTTCTTT

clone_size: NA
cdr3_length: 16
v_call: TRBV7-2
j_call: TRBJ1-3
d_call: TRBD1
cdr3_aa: CASSQDRGSSGNTIYF
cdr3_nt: TGTGCCAGCAGCCAGGACAGGGGATCCTCTGGAAACACCATATATTTT

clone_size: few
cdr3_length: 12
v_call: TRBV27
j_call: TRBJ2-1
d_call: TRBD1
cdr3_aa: CASSSQGAEQFF
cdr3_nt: TGTGCCAGCAGCTCACAGGGGGCCGAGCAGTTCTTC

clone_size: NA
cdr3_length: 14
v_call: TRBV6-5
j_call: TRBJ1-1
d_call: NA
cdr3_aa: CASSYSGGGTEAFF
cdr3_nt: TGTGCCAGCAGTTACTCAGGGGGGGGCACTGAAGCTTTCTTT

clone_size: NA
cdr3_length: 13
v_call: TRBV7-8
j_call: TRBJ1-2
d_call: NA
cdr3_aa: CASSTEGHYGYTF
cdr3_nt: TGTGCCAGCAGCACGGAGGGGCACTATGGCTACACCTTC

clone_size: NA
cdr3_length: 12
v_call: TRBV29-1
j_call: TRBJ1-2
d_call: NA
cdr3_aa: CSVRDSQLGYTF
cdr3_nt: TGCAGCGTGAGGGACTCCCAGCTTGGCTACACCTTC

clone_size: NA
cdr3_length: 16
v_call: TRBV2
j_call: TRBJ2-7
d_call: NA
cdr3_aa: CASSVSALYSSYEQYF
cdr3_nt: TGTGCCAGCAGTGTTTCGGCCTTATACAGCTCCTACGAGCAGTACTTC

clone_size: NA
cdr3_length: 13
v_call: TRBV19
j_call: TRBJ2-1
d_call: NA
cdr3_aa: CASSIDGFYEQFF
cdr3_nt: TGTGCCAGTAGTATAGATGGGTTCTATGAGCAGTTCTTC

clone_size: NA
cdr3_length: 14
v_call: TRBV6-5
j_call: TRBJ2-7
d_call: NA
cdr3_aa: CASSYSLNRNEQYF
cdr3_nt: TGTGCCAGCAGTTACTCCCTTAACAGGAACGAGCAGTACTTC

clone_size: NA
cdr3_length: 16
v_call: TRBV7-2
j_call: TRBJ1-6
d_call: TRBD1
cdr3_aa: CASSSLTGTGHSPLHF
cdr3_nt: TGTGCCAGCAGCTCGCTGACCGGGACAGGGCATTCACCCCTCCACTTT

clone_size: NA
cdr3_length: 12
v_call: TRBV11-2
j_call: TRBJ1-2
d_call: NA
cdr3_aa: CASTRGGFGYTF
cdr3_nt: TGTGCCAGCACCCGTGGGGGGTTTGGCTACACCTTC

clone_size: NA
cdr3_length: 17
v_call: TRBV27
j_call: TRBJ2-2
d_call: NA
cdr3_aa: CASNFRARGLNTGELFF
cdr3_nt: TGTGCCAGCAATTTTAGAGCTCGGGGGCTGAACACCGGGGAGCTGTTTTTT